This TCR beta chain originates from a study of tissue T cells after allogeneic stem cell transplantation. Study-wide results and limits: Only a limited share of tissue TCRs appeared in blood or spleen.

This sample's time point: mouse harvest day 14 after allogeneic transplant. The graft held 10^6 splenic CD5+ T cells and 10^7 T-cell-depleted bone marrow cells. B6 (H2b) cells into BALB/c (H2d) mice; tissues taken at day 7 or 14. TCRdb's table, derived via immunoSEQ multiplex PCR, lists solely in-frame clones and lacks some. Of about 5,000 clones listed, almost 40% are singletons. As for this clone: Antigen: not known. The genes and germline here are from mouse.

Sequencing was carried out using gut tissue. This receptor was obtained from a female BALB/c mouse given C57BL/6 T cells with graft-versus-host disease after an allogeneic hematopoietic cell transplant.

The CDR3 sequence is CASSQDAGGGNYAEQFF. The DNA read from the CDR3 is TGTGCCAGCAGCCAAGATGCTGGGGGGGGGAACTATGCTGAGCAGTTC. The chain is built from TRBV5 and TRBJ2-1, with TRBD2 identical over 9 bases. Read sequence stops 1 residue before the CDR3 end, and the germline J gene provides the missing end. The CDR3 loop spans 17 amino acids. Germline V lookup: CDR1 LGHNA, CDR2 YNLKQL (reference sequence). Unmatched junction bases numbered 4, after V lost 0 bases and J lost 1 base.